These 12 T cell receptor beta chains share one sample of origin, sequenced in a study of T cells in Graves' hyperthyroidism and ophthalmopathy. Researchers took RNA transcripts and amplified the TCR beta CDR3 regions from them. The HTBI set primed first-round TCR CDR3 RT-PCR. MiXCR, applied by TCRdb to the multiplex PCR reads, yields one record per CDR3 protein. This table holds 400,000 to 550,000 distinct CDR3 sequences, 13% to 15% found once. Material for sequencing was blood. The receptors derive from a woman younger than 30 with Graves' hyperthyroidism.

This clonotype came up many times. This rearrangement joins TRBV19 to TRBJ2-2, with D unclear. Germline V gene lookup returns CDR1 LNHDA and CDR2 SQIVND (reference sequence). Trimming left V 3 bases short and J 4 bases short, with 9 bases between. The CDR3 covers 14 residues. CDR3 DNA: TGTGCCAGTAGTATTCTAGGATCCACCGGGGAGCTGTTTTTT. Amino acids: CASSILGSTGELFF.

The chain uses TRBV24-1 and TRBJ1-1; TRBD1 matches at 8 bases. Germline-derived CDR1 and CDR2 are KGHDR and SFDVKD. The CDR3 has 13 residues. Germline trimming cut 5 bases from V and 5 bases from J; bases unmatched to any gene: 3. CDR3 coding DNA: TGTGCCACCAGTGTAGGGGACAGGACTGAAGCTTTCTTT. Amino acids: CATSVGDRTEAFF.

The rearrangement uses TRBV20-1 and TRBJ1-4; TRBD1 aligns across 8 bases. This CDR3 region has 14 residues. Germline CDR1 is DFQATT and CDR2 is SNEGSKA (reference sequence). V shed 3 bases, J shed 4 bases, and the junction held 4 bases outside the gene matches. The CDR3 DNA sequence: TGCAGTGCTAGTCACAGGGGGGGTAATGAAAAACTGTTTTTT. Its protein product is CSASHRGGNEKLFF.

This clonotype was seen a handful of times. One junction end does not reproduce the germline sequence, and a read error may be involved. CDR3 amino acids: CGADGRERETQYF. As DNA, the CDR3 is TGCGGTGCCGATGGCCGGGAGCGGGAGACCCAGTACTTC. The chain employs TRBV20-1 and TRBJ2-5; D perhaps matches TRBD2 (6 bases). The CDR3 totals 13 residues. Germline CDR1 and CDR2: DFQATT and SNEGSKA (reference sequence).

This clonotype appeared a few times. This chain links TRBV6-1 with TRBJ1-1; D is ambiguous. The CDR3 contains 13 residues. Germline V lookup: CDR1 MNHNS, CDR2 SASEGT. Trimming removed 5 bases from V and 6 bases from J, with 13 bases in between. The CDR3 is CASSFRAVAEAFF. CDR3 coding DNA: TGTGCCAGCAGTTTTAGGGCCGTCGCTGAAGCTTTCTTT.

This clonotype was counted at least ten times. At one end the junction does not follow the germline gene, possibly because of a read error. The chain couples TRBV24-1 to TRBJ1-1; D is ambiguous. The CDR3 runs 13 residues. The germline V gene encodes CDR1 KGHDR and CDR2 SFDVKD. CDR3: CATKGGLNTEAFF. CDR3 nucleotides: TGTGCAACCAAGGGAGGGCTGAACACTGAAGCTTTCTTT.

This clonotype was seen many times. The V and J genes are TRBV11-2 and TRBJ2-7; 7 nucleotides align to TRBD1. The germline CDR1 and CDR2 sequences are SGHAT and FQNNGV. This CDR3 is built from 12 residues. The V segment lost 2 bases and the J segment 10 bases; nucleotides outside the gene matches: 5. The CDR3 spells CASSLKGAEQYV. CDR3 in DNA: TGTGCCAGCAGCTTAAAGGGGGCTGAACAGTACGTC.

This clonotype has a count of ten or more. The chain joins TRBV5-1 to TRBJ2-5; D remains ambiguous. The V end lost 2 bases, the J end lost 3 bases, and 8 bases lay between the germline ends. Germline-derived CDR1 and CDR2 are SGHRS and YFSETQ. The CDR3 extends over 13 amino acids. The DNA of the CDR3 is TGCGCCAGCAGCTTTAGGGCTGAAGAGACCCAGTACTTC. Translated, it gives CASSFRAEETQYF. Filled out from reference TRBV5-1 and TRBJ2-5, the complete variable domain reads KAGVTQTPRYLIKTRGQQVTLSCSPISGHRSVSWYQQTPGQGLQFLFEYFSETQRNKGNFPGRFSGRQFSNSRSEMNVSTLELGDSALYLCASSFRAEETQYFGPGTRLLVL.

V is TRBV18 and J is TRBJ1-5; no firm D call. This CDR3 has 12 residues. In germline, CDR1 is KGHSH, CDR2 LQKENI. The V end lost 6 bases, the J end lost 7 bases, and 10 bases lay between the germline ends. In DNA, the CDR3 is TGTGCCAGCTCGGCGGGGAGCCAGCCCCAGCATTTT. This gives the protein CASSAGSQPQHF.

This clonotype was observed many times. V gene TRBV20-1 combines with J gene TRBJ1-1; the D is unclear. Germline V gives CDR1 DFQATT, CDR2 SNEGSKA (reference sequence). The V and J ends lost 4 bases and 2 bases respectively, with 11 bases between them. CDR3 size: 13 residues. CDR3 nucleotides: TGCAGTGCTACCGGCAGCAGCAACACTGAAGCTTTCTTT. It yields the protein CSATGSSNTEAFF.

This clonotype was found many times. The chain is built from TRBV6-1 and TRBJ1-6; TRBD1 might be the D (6 bases). CDR3 size: 15 residues. Germline values: CDR1 MNHNS, CDR2 SASEGT. V gave up 0 bases and J gave up 7 bases, with 10 bases separating them. CDR3 sequence: CASSEAWGQNSPLHF. The CDR3 nucleotides read TGTGCCAGCAGTGAAGCTTGGGGGCAAAATTCACCCCTCCACTTT.

This clonotype appeared a few times. The chain couples TRBV12-3 or TRBV12-4 to TRBJ2-1; a possible D gene is TRBD1 (5 bases). Trimming took 1 base from V and 8 from J, leaving 12 bases between them. The CDR3 is made up of 14 amino acids. The CDR3 region is CASSLDRRADEQFF. The CDR3 nucleotides read TGTGCCAGCAGTTTAGACCGCAGGGCCGATGAGCAGTTCTTC.